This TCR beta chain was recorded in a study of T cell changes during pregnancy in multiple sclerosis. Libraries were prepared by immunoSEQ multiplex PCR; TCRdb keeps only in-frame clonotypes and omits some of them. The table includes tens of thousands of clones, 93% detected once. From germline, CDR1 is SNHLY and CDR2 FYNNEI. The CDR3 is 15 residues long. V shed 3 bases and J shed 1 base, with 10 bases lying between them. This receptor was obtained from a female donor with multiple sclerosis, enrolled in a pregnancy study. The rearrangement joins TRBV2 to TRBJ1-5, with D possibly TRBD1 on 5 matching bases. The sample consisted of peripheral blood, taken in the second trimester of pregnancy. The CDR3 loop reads CASSERGGSNQPQHF. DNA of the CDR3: TGTGCCAGCAGTGAGAGGGGAGGAAGCAATCAGCCCCAGCATTTT.